One sample yielded the 9 T cell receptor beta chains listed below, sequenced in a study of T cell clonality in common variable immunodeficiency. Generated by immunoSEQ multiplex PCR, the TCRdb table keeps only in-frame clones and is missing some. This sample carries tens of thousands of clones and no singletons, and about 0.66% goes to the top ten. Sequencing used peripheral blood mononuclear cells. Receptors originate from a person aged 18 to 70 in good health.

In its sample, this clone was seen many times. The CDR3 end lies 3 residues beyond the end of the read and is filled in from the germline J gene. This chain uses TRBV10-3 with TRBJ1-5; D is ambiguous. V lost 0 bases to trimming and J lost 7 bases, with 13 bases between them. CDR1 ENHRY and CDR2 SYGVKD come from the germline V gene. CDR3 size: 15 residues. CDR3: CAISESMAEIQPQHF. CDR3 bases read: TGTGCCATCAGTGAGTCGATGGCGGAGATCCAGCCC.

This clone has more than one count but fewer than ten. The read ends 3 residues before the CDR3 terminus; that terminus is restored from the germline J gene. The rearrangement joins TRBV7-3 to TRBJ2-3; 9 bases are a match to TRBD2. The length of the CDR3 is 15 residues. Trimming took 4 bases from V and 5 from J; bases not matched to a gene: 7. Germline CDR1 and CDR2: SGHTA and FQGTGA. The CDR3 loop reads CASSSSGGLGDTQYF. The part of the CDR3 DNA that was read is TGTGCCAGCAGCTCGAGCGGGGGGCTAGGAGATACG.

Ten or more counts support this clone. The read terminates 3 residues before the CDR3 end, so the remaining end is supplied by the germline J gene. The genes are TRBV7-9 and TRBJ1-1, with D possibly TRBD1 on 6 matching bases. The germline gives CDR1 SEHNR, CDR2 FQNEAQ (reference sequence). Between the trimmed V and J ends, which lost 1 base and 4 bases, there was a span of 10 bases. The CDR3 spans 14 residues. The CDR3 is CASSLVTGTTEAFF. The CDR3 bases that were read are TGTGCCAGCAGCTTAGTTACAGGGACCACTGAA.

This clone was recorded at least ten times. The sequence runs out 3 residues before the end of the CDR3; the remainder is reconstructed from the germline J gene. The J gene is TRBJ2-5, the V gene TRBV10-3; perhaps TRBD1 as D (5 bases). The CDR3 contains 12 residues. V was pared by 7 bases and J by 7 bases, with 13 bases between. Germline V lookup: CDR1 ENHRY, CDR2 SYGVKD. Partial CDR3 DNA: TGTGCCATCAAAGGGGATACGGGGACC. Translation: CAIKGDTGT. The CDR3 in full is CAIKGDTGTQYF.

This clone has a count of ten or more. The CDR3 goes on 3 residues after the read ends, and that part is filled in from the germline J gene. The rearrangement links TRBV19 to TRBJ2-6, with D possibly being TRBD1 (6 bases). V dropped 6 bases and J dropped 0 bases, with 12 bases sitting between them. CDR3 length equals 16 residues. Germline loops: CDR1 LNHDA, CDR2 SQIVND (reference sequence). Partial CDR3 DNA: TGTGCCAGTAGCCCAGGACAGAACTCTGGGGCCAACGTC. Translated: CASSPGQNSGANV. The complete CDR3 reads CASSPGQNSGANVLTF. Full variable domain (missing parts from reference TRBV19 and TRBJ2-6): DGGITQSPKYLFRKEGQNVTLSCEQNLNHDAMYWYRQDPGQGLRLIYYSQIVNDFQKGDIAEGYSVSREKKESFPLTVTSAQKNPTAFYLCASSPGQNSGANVLTFGAGSRLTVL.

This clone occurred many times. CDR3 DNA, as far as it was read: TGTGCCAGTAGTCTCCCAAAGGGGTCTCGGTCACCC. Translating gives CASSLPKGSRSP. Given in full, the CDR3 is CASSLPKGSRSPLHF. The gene calls are TRBV19 and TRBJ1-6, with D perhaps matching TRBD1 (5 bases). The sequenced fragment ends 3 residues before the CDR3 boundary, so the rest is inferred from the germline J gene. Trimming left V 5 bases short and J 10 bases short, with 18 bases between. Germline-derived CDR1 and CDR2 are LNHDA and SQIVND (reference sequence). The CDR3 has 15 residues.

In its sample, this clone was seen many times. Read data end 3 residues before the CDR3 end; the end is taken from the germline J gene. The V gene is TRBV7-3, the J gene TRBJ2-3; TRBD1 matches 12 bases. The trim removed 5 bases at V and 4 bases at J, leaving 4 bases unmatched. The CDR3 contains 15 residues. Germline V CDR1 and CDR2: SGHTA, FQGTGA. The CDR3 reads CASSPGQGAADTQYF. The DNA read from the CDR3 is TGTGCCAGCAGCCCGGGACAGGGGGCGGCAGATACG.

This clone was detected many times. The read terminates 3 residues before the CDR3 end, so the remaining end is supplied by the germline J gene. V and J are TRBV5-8 and TRBJ1-2; D possibly corresponds to TRBD1 (5 bases). Germline CDR1 and CDR2: SGHTS and YDEGEE. Trimming removed 2 bases at V and 5 bases at J, with 7 bases between. This CDR3 spans 12 amino acids. CDR3 sequence: CASSFDRYGYTF. The part of the CDR3 DNA that was read is TGTGCCAGCAGCTTTGACAGATATGGC.

The table lists this clone with many counts. The sequence runs out 3 residues before the end of the CDR3; the remainder is reconstructed from the germline J gene. The rearrangement links TRBV27 to TRBJ2-5, with D uncertain. CDR1 and CDR2 from the germline V gene are MNHEY and SMNVEV (reference sequence). The CDR3 length is 14 residues. V lost 6 bases, J lost 0 bases, and 11 bases lay in between. The part of the CDR3 DNA that was read is TGTGCCAGCAGGATACGACACAACCAAGAGACC. Its protein product is CASRIRHNQET. The whole CDR3 sequence reads CASRIRHNQETQYF.